Listed here are 20 T cell receptor beta chains from one sample, sequenced in a study of blood T cells in healthy people across ages (dated by TCRdb to 2013 to 2016). The library was built by means of 5' RACE. TCRdb names Illumina HiSeq 2500 as the instrument used. A second PCR of roughly 7 to 12 cycles was performed with a sample-barcoded 5' primer and a J-beta primer mix. Starting from the raw public reads, TCRdb applied fastp trimming at Q25, assembled clones with MiXCR and retained in-frame beta chains. Rows with a matching CDR3 protein are joined into one entry that keeps the most common DNA and genes. This sample holds over 500,000 distinct CDR3 sequences; roughly half were observed only once. The ten largest clones capture 13% of the sample. The sample consisted of blood. All receptors come from a woman aged 80 or older in good health.

At least ten counts were recorded for this clonotype. This sequence joins TRBV6-6 and TRBJ1-5; 11 nucleotides agree with TRBD1. The trim removed 2 bases at V and 5 bases at J, leaving 2 bases unmatched. The germline V gene has CDR1 MNHNY and CDR2 SVGAGI (reference sequence). This CDR3 spans 15 amino acids. DNA of the CDR3: TGTGCCAGCAGTTACGGGACAGGGGGGTATCAGCCCCAGCATTTT. It yields the protein CASSYGTGGYQPQHF.

Worth noting for this clonotype: A much bigger clone sits one base away, suggesting this may be a read error. This chain connects TRBV20-1 to TRBJ2-7; TRBD1 agrees at 11 bases. The CDR3 loop spans 18 amino acids. The junction had 17 bases not matched to a gene; V was cut back by 0 bases and J by 7 bases. CDR1 DFQATT and CDR2 SNEGSKA come from the germline V gene (reference sequence). The CDR3 reads CSARDNLYGTGGLDEQYF. The CDR3 nucleotides are TGCAGTGCTAGAGATAACCTCTACGGGACAGGGGGTCTAGATGAGCAGTACTTC.

The rearrangement uses TRBV29-1 and TRBJ2-5; D perhaps matches TRBD1 (6 bases). This CDR3 has 14 residues. Germline values: CDR1 SQVTM, CDR2 ANQGSEA. V lost 4 bases, J lost 2 bases, and 14 bases lay in between. The CDR3 DNA follows: TGCAGCGTTGGTCGCCCGGACAGACAAGAGACCCAGTACTTC. This gives the protein CSVGRPDRQETQYF.

On this clonotype: With a much larger clone just one base away, this may be a read error. The CDR3 region is CASRTPRTPNSNQPQHF. CDR3 nucleotides: TGTGCCAGCAGAACTCCCAGGACCCCGAATAGCAATCAGCCCCAGCATTTT. The chain carries TRBV7-3 and TRBJ1-5; D remains unclear. The germline V and J ends were trimmed by 6 bases and 0 bases, with 18 bases remaining between them. Germline CDR1 and CDR2: SGHTA and FQGTGA. The CDR3 length is 17 residues.

This clonotype was detected ten times or more. The chain links TRBV20-1 to TRBJ1-5, with 9 bases fitting TRBD1. The V segment lost 3 bases and the J segment 5 bases; nucleotides outside the gene matches: 11. The length of the CDR3 is 16 residues. CDR1 and CDR2 from the germline V gene are DFQATT and SNEGSKA (reference sequence). The CDR3 DNA reads TGCAGTGCTAGGTCGGGACAGGGCCTCGACCATCAGCCCCAGCATTTT. Protein: CSARSGQGLDHQPQHF.

Details on this clonotype: The junction and the germline gene differ at one end; a read error may be behind it. The chain combines TRBV5-1 with TRBJ2-1, with 7 bases matching TRBD2. The better agreement between TRBJ2-7 and the DNA end casts doubt on the J call. Germline V CDR1 and CDR2: SGHRS, YFSETQ. The CDR3 is 15 amino acids. The CDR3 DNA is TGCGCCGGCAGCTTGGCGTCTAGCGGAAACTACGAGCAGTACTTC. It codes for CAGSLASSGNYEQYF.

This rearrangement joins TRBV20-1 to TRBJ2-1; 9 nucleotides line up with TRBD1. The germline CDR1 and CDR2 sequences are DFQATT and SNEGSKA (reference sequence). Trimming took 4 bases from V and 4 from J; bases not matched to a gene: 8. There are 15 residues in the CDR3. The CDR3, as DNA: TGCAGTGCTACTACAGGGGGCCAATTTTACAATGAGCAGTTCTTC. Translating it yields CSATTGGQFYNEQFF.

The chain has TRBV7-2 and TRBJ2-7; D perhaps matches TRBD2 (5 bases). Germline V CDR1 and CDR2: SGHTA, FQGNSA. With 10 bases removed from V and 1 base from J, the gap between germline ends came to 14 bases. The CDR3 runs 13 residues. CDR3 bases: TGTGCCATCAGGAAAGCGGCGTCCTACGAGCAGTACTTC. Protein product: CAIRKAASYEQYF.

The rearrangement links TRBV2 to TRBJ2-1; 11 positions agree with TRBD1. The CDR3 runs to 16 residues. V was clipped by 11 bases and J by 10 bases; unmatched bases: 19. Germline CDR1 SNHLY, CDR2 FYNNEI. The CDR3 is CACNFPGQGVIGEQFF. The CDR3 nucleotides are TGTGCCTGCAACTTTCCGGGACAGGGGGTCATAGGGGAGCAGTTCTTC.

This clonotype was recorded many times. The J gene is TRBJ2-1, the V gene TRBV20-1, with a possible D match to TRBD1 (6 bases). Germline V lookup: CDR1 DFQATT, CDR2 SNEGSKA (reference sequence). The CDR3 covers 16 residues. V was pared by 0 bases and J by 2 bases, with 14 bases between. The DNA for the CDR3 is TGCAGTGCTAGAGACCTACAGGGAATCGCCTACAATGAGCAGTTCTTC. Translating gives CSARDLQGIAYNEQFF.

About this clonotype: A clone one base away is much larger, so this may be a read error. CDR3 residues: CASSWTSLETQYF. The CDR3 DNA follows: TGCGCCAGCAGCTGGACTAGCCTAGAGACCCAGTACTTC. This rearrangement joins TRBV5-1 to TRBJ2-5, with 8 bases lining up with TRBD2. With V trimmed by 3 bases and J by 4 bases, 2 bases remained unmatched. CDR3 size: 13 residues. CDR1 and CDR2 from the germline V gene are SGHRS and YFSETQ.

V and J are TRBV7-2 and TRBJ1-2, with a tentative D call TRBD1 (5 bases). CDR1 is SGHTA, CDR2 FQGNSA, per germline. CDR3 size: 16 residues. V dropped 4 bases and J dropped 2 bases, with 17 bases sitting between them. The CDR3 reads CASSSRGMTANYGYTF. In DNA, the CDR3 is TGTGCCAGCAGCTCCCGTGGGATGACAGCAAACTATGGCTACACCTTC.

This clonotype was observed once. The chain links TRBV3-1 to TRBJ1-1; D is uncertain. The germline CDR1 and CDR2 sequences are LGHDT and YNNKEL (reference sequence). The CDR3 loop spans 12 amino acids. With 1 base removed from V and 7 bases from J, the gap between germline ends came to 7 bases. In nucleotides, the CDR3 is TGTGCCAGCAGCCAAGCGCAGCTTGAAGCTTTCTTT. Protein product: CASSQAQLEAFF.

Comments on this clonotype: A much larger clone lies a single base off, so this may be a read error. This rearrangement joins TRBV5-1 to TRBJ2-5, with D possibly being TRBD2 (6 bases). The CDR3 is made up of 15 amino acids. Looked up from germline, CDR1 is SGHRS and CDR2 is YFSETQ. V lost 3 bases and J 11 bases, leaving 23 bases between the germline ends. CDR3 bases: TGCGCCAGCAGCTGGGACGGGGGTACGGGTAATGAGCAGTACTTC. Amino acid sequence: CASSWDGGTGNEQYF.

With regard to this clonotype: At one end the junction does not follow the germline gene, possibly because of a read error. The rearrangement links TRBV6-1 to TRBJ2-7; D is undetermined. The CDR3 extends over 12 amino acids. Germline lookup yields CDR1 MNHNS and CDR2 SASEGT. CDR3 sequence reads: CAGSEVVYEQYF. The CDR3 DNA reads TGTGCCGGCAGTGAAGTGGTATACGAGCAGTACTTC.

This chain links TRBV29-1 with TRBJ2-5; 13 bases are shared with TRBD2. The CDR3 length is 13 residues. The germline gives CDR1 SQVTM, CDR2 ANQGSEA. The V segment lost 6 bases and the J segment 8 bases; nucleotides outside the gene matches: 6. CDR3 region: CSVATSGGDTQYF. CDR3 DNA: TGCAGCGTGGCCACTAGCGGGGGGGACACCCAGTACTTC.

The chain links TRBV4-1 to TRBJ2-5, with D possibly matching TRBD2 (6 bases). The V and J ends lost 3 bases and 4 bases respectively, with 9 bases between them. The CDR3 runs 13 residues. Germline CDR1 reads MGHRA; CDR2 reads YSYEKL. CDR3 nucleotide sequence: TGCGCCAGCAGCCAGTGGAGGGGAGAGACCCAGTACTTC. Its protein is CASSQWRGETQYF.

This chain uses TRBV2 with TRBJ2-3; D is undetermined. CDR1 and CDR2 from the germline V gene are SNHLY and FYNNEI. The CDR3 contains 14 residues. Trimming pared 5 bases from V and 4 bases from J, leaving 13 bases between. The CDR3 sequence: CASSFTQSSDTQYF. DNA for the CDR3: TGTGCCAGCAGTTTTACACAGAGTTCAGATACGCAGTATTTT.

This clonotype was recorded at least ten times. Written as DNA, the CDR3 is TGTGCCAGCAGTTACGGACTAGCGGGCGGGCGAGAGACCCAGTACTTC. Translated: CASSYGLAGGRETQYF. The rearrangement links TRBV6-2 or TRBV6-3 to TRBJ2-5; 11 positions match TRBD2. The length of the CDR3 is 16 residues. The germline V gene encodes CDR1 MNHEY and CDR2 SVGEGT. Trimming removed 2 bases from V and 4 bases from J; junction bases left unmatched: 6.

The chain couples TRBV7-3 to TRBJ2-6, with D possibly TRBD2 on 5 matching bases. V was clipped by 2 bases and J by 2 bases, with 16 bases between them. Germline CDR1 reads SGHTA; CDR2 reads FQGTGA. This CDR3 spans 18 amino acids. CDR3 loop: CASSLGLGIGAGANVLTF. CDR3 DNA: TGTGCCAGCAGCTTAGGCCTCGGGATAGGAGCTGGGGCCAACGTCCTGACTTTC. The whole variable domain, filled in from reference TRBV7-3 and TRBJ2-6, reads GAGVSQTPSNKVTEKGKYVELRCDPISGHTALYWYRQSLGQGPEFLIYFQGTGAADDSGLPNDRFFAVRPEGSVSTLKIQRTERGDSAVYLCASSLGLGIGAGANVLTFGAGSRLTVL.